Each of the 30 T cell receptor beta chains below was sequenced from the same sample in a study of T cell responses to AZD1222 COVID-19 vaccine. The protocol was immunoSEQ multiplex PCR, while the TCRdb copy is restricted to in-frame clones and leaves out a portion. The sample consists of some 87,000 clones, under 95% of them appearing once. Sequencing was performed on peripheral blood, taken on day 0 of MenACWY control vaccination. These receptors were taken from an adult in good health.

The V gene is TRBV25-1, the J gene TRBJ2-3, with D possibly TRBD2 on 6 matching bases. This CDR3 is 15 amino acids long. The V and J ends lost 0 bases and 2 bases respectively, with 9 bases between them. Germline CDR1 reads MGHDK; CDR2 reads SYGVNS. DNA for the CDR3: TGTGCCAGCAGTGAATATCGCGGGAACACAGATACGCAGTATTTT. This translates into CASSEYRGNTDTQYF.

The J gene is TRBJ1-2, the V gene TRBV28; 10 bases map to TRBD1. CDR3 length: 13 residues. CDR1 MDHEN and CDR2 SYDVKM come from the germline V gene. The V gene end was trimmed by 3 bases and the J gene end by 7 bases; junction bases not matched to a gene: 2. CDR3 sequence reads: CASSLWTGGGYTF. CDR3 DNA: TGTGCCAGCAGTTTGTGGACAGGGGGTGGCTACACCTTC.

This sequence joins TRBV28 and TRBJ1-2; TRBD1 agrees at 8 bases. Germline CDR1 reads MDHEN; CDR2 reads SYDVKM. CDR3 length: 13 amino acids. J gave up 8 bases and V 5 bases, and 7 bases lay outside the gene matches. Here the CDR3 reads CASSQGQGRGYTF. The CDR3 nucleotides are TGTGCCAGCAGTCAAGGACAGGGTCGGGGCTACACCTTC.

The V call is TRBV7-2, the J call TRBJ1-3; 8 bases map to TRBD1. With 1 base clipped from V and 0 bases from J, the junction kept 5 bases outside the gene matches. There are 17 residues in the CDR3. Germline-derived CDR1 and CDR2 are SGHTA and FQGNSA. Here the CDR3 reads CASSLVGTGLSGNTIYF. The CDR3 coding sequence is TGTGCCAGCAGCTTAGTAGGGACAGGACTCTCTGGAAACACCATATATTTT.

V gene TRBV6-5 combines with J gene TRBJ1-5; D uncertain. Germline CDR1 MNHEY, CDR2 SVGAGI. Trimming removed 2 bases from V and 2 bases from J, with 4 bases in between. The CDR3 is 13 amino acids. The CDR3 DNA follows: TGTGCCAGCAGTTACCGAGGCAATCAGCCCCAGCATTTT. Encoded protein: CASSYRGNQPQHF.

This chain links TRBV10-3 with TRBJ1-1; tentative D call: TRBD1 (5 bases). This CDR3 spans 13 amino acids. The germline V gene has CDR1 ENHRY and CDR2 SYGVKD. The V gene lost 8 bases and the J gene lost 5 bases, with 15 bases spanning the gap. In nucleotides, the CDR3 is TGTGCCATCGGGCAGGGAAGTAGGACTGAAGCTTTCTTT. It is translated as CAIGQGSRTEAFF.

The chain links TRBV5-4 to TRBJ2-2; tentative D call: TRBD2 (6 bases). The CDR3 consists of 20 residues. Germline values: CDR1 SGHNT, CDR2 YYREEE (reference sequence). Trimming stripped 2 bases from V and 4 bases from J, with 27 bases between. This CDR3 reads CASSLKMGSGVPTGTGELFF. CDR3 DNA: TGTGCCAGCAGCTTAAAGATGGGATCGGGGGTTCCTACCGGCACCGGGGAGCTGTTTTTT.

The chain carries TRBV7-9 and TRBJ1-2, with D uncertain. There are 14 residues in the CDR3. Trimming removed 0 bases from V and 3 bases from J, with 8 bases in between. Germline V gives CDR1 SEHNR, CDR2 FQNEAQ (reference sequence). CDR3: CASSLAPTDYGYTF. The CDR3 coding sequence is TGTGCCAGCAGCTTAGCCCCCACAGACTATGGCTACACCTTC.

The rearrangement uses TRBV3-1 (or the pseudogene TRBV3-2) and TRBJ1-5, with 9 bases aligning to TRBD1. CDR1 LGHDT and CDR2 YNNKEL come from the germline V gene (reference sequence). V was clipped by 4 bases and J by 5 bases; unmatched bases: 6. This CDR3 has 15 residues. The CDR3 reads CASSPTGGVDQPQHF. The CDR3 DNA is TGTGCCAGCAGCCCTACAGGGGGCGTCGATCAGCCCCAGCATTTT.

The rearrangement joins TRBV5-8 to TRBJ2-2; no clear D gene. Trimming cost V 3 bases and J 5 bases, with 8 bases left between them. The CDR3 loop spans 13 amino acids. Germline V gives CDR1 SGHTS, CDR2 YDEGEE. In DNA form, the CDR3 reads TGTGCCAGCAGCTCTACAAGAACCGGGGAGCTGTTTTTT. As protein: CASSSTRTGELFF. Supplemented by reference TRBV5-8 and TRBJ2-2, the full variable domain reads EAGVTQSPTHLIKTRGQQATLRCSPISGHTSVYWYQQALGLGLQFLLWYDEGEERNRGNFPPRFSGRQFPNYSSELNVNALELEDSALYLCASSSTRTGELFFGEGSRLTVL.

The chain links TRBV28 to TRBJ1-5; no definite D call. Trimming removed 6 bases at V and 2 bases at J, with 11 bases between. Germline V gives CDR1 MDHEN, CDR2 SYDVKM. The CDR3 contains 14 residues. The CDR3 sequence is CASREGMGNQPQHF. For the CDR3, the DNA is TGTGCCAGCAGAGAGGGAATGGGCAATCAGCCCCAGCATTTT.

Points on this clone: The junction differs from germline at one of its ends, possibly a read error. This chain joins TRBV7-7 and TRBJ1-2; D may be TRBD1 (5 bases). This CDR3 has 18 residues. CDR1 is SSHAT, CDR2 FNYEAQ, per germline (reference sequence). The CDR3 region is CASSLGRGRDPANYGYTF. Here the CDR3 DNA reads TGTGCTAGCAGCTTAGGTCGTGGCAGGGACCCTGCTAACTATGGCTACACCTTC.

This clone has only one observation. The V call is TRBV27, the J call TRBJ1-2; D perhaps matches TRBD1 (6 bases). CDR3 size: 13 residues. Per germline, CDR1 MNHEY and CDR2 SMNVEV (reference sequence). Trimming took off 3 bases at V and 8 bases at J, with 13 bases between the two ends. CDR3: CASSLDSSGGYTF. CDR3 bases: TGTGCCAGCAGTTTGGACAGCTCAGGCGGCTACACCTTC.

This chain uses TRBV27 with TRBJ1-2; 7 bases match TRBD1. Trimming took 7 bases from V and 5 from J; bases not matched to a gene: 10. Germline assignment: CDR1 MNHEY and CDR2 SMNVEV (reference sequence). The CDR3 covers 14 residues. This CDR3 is CASTPQGPGYGYTF. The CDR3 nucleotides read TGTGCCAGCACCCCACAGGGGCCGGGGTATGGCTACACCTTC.

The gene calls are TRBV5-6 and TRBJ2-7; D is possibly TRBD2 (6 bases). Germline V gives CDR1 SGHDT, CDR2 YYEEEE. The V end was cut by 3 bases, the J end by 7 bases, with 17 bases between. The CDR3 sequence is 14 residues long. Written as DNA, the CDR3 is TGTGCCAGCAGCTGGGGGGTACCAGGGTCTGAGCAGTACTTC. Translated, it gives CASSWGVPGSEQYF.

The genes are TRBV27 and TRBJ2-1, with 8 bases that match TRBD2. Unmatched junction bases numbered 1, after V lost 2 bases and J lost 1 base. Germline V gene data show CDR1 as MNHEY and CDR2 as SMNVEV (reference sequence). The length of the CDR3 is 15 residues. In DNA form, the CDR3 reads TGTGCCAGCAGTTTAACGGGAGGGTCCTACAATGAGCAGTTCTTC. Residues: CASSLTGGSYNEQFF.

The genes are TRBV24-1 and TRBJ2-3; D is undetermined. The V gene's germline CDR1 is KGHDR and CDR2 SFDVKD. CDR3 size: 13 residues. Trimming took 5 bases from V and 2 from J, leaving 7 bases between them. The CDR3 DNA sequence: TGTGCCACCAGTGGGCCTGCCACAGATACGCAGTATTTT. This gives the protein CATSGPATDTQYF.

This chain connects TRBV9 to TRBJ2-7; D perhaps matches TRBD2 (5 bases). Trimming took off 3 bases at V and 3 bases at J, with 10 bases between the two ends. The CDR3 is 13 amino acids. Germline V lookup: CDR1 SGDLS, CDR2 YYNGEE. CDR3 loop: CASSAPRDYEQYF. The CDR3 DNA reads TGTGCCAGCAGCGCGCCCCGGGACTACGAGCAGTACTTC.

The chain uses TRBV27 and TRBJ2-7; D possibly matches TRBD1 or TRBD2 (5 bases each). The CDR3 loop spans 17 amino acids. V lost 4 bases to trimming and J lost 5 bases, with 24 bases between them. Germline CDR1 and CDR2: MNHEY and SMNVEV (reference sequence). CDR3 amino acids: CASSSPRGPSFTHEQYF. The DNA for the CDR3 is TGTGCCAGCAGTTCCCCACGGGGACCTTCTTTTACCCACGAGCAGTACTTC.

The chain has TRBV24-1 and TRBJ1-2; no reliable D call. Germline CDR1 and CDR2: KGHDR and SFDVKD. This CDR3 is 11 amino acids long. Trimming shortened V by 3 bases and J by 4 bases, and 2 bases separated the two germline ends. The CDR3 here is CATSDSYGYTF. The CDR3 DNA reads TGTGCCACCAGTGATAGCTATGGCTACACCTTC.

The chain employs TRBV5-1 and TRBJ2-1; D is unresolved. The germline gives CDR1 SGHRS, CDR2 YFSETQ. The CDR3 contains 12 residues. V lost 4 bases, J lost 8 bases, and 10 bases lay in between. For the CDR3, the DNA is TGCGCCAGCAGCCCCGGCGAGGATGAGCAGTTCTTC. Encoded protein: CASSPGEDEQFF.

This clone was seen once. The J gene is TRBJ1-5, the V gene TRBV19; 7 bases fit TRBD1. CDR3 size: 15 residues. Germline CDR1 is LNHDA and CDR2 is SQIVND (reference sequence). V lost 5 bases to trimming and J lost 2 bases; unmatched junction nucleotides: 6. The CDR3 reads CASSENRGGNQPQHF. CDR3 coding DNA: TGTGCCAGTAGTGAGAACAGGGGCGGCAATCAGCCCCAGCATTTT.

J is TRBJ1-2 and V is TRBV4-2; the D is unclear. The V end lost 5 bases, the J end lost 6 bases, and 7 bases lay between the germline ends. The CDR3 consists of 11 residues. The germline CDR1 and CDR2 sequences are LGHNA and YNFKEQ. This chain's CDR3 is CASSRNDGYTF. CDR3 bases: TGTGCCAGCAGCAGGAACGATGGCTACACCTTC.

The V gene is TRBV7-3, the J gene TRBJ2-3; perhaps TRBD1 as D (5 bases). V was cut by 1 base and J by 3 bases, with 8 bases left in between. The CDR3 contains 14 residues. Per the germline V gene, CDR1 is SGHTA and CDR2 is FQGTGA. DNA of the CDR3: TGTGCCAGCAGCTTAAAGTCAGGGACAGATACGCAGTATTTT. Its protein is CASSLKSGTDTQYF.

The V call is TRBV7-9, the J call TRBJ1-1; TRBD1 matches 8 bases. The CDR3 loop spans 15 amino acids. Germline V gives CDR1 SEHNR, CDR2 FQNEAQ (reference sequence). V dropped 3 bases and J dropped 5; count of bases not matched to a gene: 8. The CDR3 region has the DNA TGTGCCAGCAGCTTTCCCCAGGGGGCAAGTACTGAAGCTTTCTTT. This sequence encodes CASSFPQGASTEAFF.

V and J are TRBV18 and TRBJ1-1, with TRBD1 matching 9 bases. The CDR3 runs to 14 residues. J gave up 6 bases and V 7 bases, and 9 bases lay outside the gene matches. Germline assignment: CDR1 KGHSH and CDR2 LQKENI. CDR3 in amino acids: CASFPGTGHPEAFF. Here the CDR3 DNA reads TGTGCCAGCTTCCCTGGGACAGGGCATCCTGAAGCTTTCTTT.

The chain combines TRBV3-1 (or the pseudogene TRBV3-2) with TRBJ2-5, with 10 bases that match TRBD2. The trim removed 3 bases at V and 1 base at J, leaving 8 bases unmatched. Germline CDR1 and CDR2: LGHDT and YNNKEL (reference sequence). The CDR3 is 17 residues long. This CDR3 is CASSHSTRLAGQETQYF. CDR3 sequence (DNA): TGTGCCAGCAGCCACTCCACGCGACTAGCGGGCCAAGAGACCCAGTACTTC.

The CDR3 loop is CASSLRGPTEAFF. CDR3 bases: TGTGCCAGCAGTTTACGCGGGCCCACTGAAGCTTTCTTT. The gene calls are TRBV12-3 or TRBV12-4 and TRBJ1-1; D is unresolved. The CDR3 sequence is 13 residues long. Trimming stripped 2 bases from V and 4 bases from J, with 8 bases between.

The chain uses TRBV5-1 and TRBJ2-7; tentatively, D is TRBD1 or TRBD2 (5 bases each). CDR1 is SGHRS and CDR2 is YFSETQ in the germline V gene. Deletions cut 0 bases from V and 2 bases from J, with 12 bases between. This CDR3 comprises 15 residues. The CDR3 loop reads CASSLGGAQTYEQYF. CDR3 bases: TGCGCCAGCAGCTTGGGAGGGGCTCAGACCTACGAGCAGTACTTC.

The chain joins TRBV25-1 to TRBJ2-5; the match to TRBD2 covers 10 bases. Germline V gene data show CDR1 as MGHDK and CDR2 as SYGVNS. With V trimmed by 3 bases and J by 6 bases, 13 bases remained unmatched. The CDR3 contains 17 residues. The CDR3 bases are TGTGCCAGCAGTGACCGAGGAGCGGGGGGGCCGGGGAAGACCCAGTACTTC. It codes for CASSDRGAGGPGKTQYF.